Following are 27 T cell receptor beta chains from one sample sequenced in a study of blood T cell dynamics during melanoma immunotherapy. Here immunoSEQ multiplex PCR was the method, and the copy in TCRdb shows in-frame clones only, minus some. The sample contains 25,000 to 35,000 clones, roughly 83% of which appear only once. Time point described: week 3, after first cycle of checkpoint inhibitor. Sequenced material: blood, taken from a patient treated with checkpoint blockade. All receptors derive from a human donor with melanoma.

V gene TRBV6-5 combines with J gene TRBJ1-2; 7 nucleotides match TRBD1. In germline, CDR1 is MNHEY, CDR2 SVGAGI. V lost 2 bases to trimming and J lost 8 bases; unmatched junction nucleotides: 11. The CDR3 is 15 residues long. The CDR3 DNA reads as TGTGCCAGCAGTTACACAGGGGACGGCCGTCGAGGCTACACCTTC. The encoded protein is CASSYTGDGRRGYTF.

The chain uses TRBV27 and TRBJ1-1; tentative D call: TRBD1 (6 bases). V was pared by 4 bases and J by 8 bases, with 17 bases between. This CDR3 spans 14 amino acids. Germline assignment: CDR1 MNHEY and CDR2 SMNVEV (reference sequence). The CDR3 is CASSSADRTAEAFF. The DNA for the CDR3 is TGTGCCAGCAGTTCCGCCGATCGGACAGCAGAAGCTTTCTTT.

This clone has a single count. This CDR3 is also generated by other DNA sequences in the sample. The chain links TRBV19 to TRBJ2-2, with 8 bases identical to TRBD1. The trim removed 1 base at V and 4 bases at J, leaving 2 bases unmatched. CDR1 LNHDA and CDR2 SQIVND come from the germline V gene (reference sequence). The CDR3 has 15 residues. CDR3 sequence (DNA): TGTGCCAGTAGTATAGGGACAGGGACCACCGGGGAGCTGTTTTTT. The encoded protein is CASSIGTGTTGELFF.

The chain joins TRBV19 to TRBJ1-1; D not certain. V gave up 5 bases and J gave up 5 bases, with 12 bases separating them. CDR1 LNHDA and CDR2 SQIVND come from the germline V gene (reference sequence). The CDR3 contains 13 residues. The CDR3 sequence: CASSDTGRTEAFF. The CDR3 DNA reads as TGTGCCAGTAGTGACACCGGGAGAACTGAAGCTTTCTTT.

The chain recombines TRBV7-2 with TRBJ2-7, with D uncertain. Germline CDR1 reads SGHTA; CDR2 reads FQGNSA. CDR3 length equals 16 residues. Trimming removed 1 base at V and 4 bases at J, with 17 bases between. The DNA of the CDR3 is TGTGCCAGCAGCTTAGGACTCAGCCCAACGCAGTACGAGCAGTACTTC. This sequence encodes CASSLGLSPTQYEQYF.

This sequence joins TRBV6-5 and TRBJ1-4, with 7 bases lining up with TRBD1. The CDR3 is 15 residues long. Germline lookup yields CDR1 MNHEY and CDR2 SVGAGI. J lost 8 bases, V lost 5 bases, and 11 bases had no gene match. The CDR3 nucleotides read TGTGCCAGCAGTACTCAGACAGGGAGGCGAGAAAAACTGTTTTTT. It yields the protein CASSTQTGRREKLFF.

The gene calls are TRBV2 and TRBJ1-2, with 10 bases matching TRBD1. The CDR3 extends over 15 amino acids. V trimming: 4 bases; J trimming: 8 bases; junction bases outside the gene matches: 10. Looked up from germline, CDR1 is SNHLY and CDR2 is FYNNEI. This CDR3 is CASSATGTGVAGYTF. The CDR3 DNA reads TGTGCCAGCAGTGCGACCGGGACAGGGGTTGCGGGCTACACCTTC.

The J gene is TRBJ1-1, the V gene TRBV6-1; D is ambiguous. This CDR3 spans 12 amino acids. Trimming shortened V by 0 bases and J by 7 bases, and 6 bases separated the two germline ends. Looked up from germline, CDR1 is MNHNS and CDR2 is SASEGT. CDR3 bases: TGTGCCAGCAGTGAAGCCGGGGTTGAAGCTTTCTTT. The encoded protein is CASSEAGVEAFF.

The rearrangement joins TRBV5-1 to TRBJ2-5; 11 bases map to TRBD1. The junction had 10 bases not matched to a gene; V was cut back by 0 bases and J by 0 bases. The CDR3 is made up of 19 amino acids. CDR1 and CDR2 (germline): SGHRS, YFSETQ. Here the CDR3 reads CASSLVTRDRGTYQETQYF. The CDR3 DNA is TGCGCCAGCAGCTTGGTTACTCGGGACAGGGGGACCTACCAAGAGACCCAGTACTTC.

CDR3 in amino acids: CASSVGGRDYGYTF. DNA for the CDR3: TGTGCCAGCAGCGTAGGGGGCAGGGACTATGGCTACACCTTC. The chain has TRBV9 and TRBJ1-2, with D maybe TRBD1 (5 bases). The CDR3 extends over 14 amino acids. The V end lost 0 bases, the J end lost 3 bases, and 9 bases lay between the germline ends. The germline V gene encodes CDR1 SGDLS and CDR2 YYNGEE.

The chain employs TRBV25-1 and TRBJ2-1, with 7 bases identical to TRBD2. CDR1 MGHDK and CDR2 SYGVNS come from the germline V gene. V was pared by 7 bases and J by 12 bases, with 12 bases of the junction left unmatched. CDR3 length: 13 residues. The CDR3, as DNA: TGTGCCAGCAATCCCAGCGGGGCATATCTGCAGTTCTTC. It translates to CASNPSGAYLQFF.

In its sample, this clone was seen once. V and J are TRBV7-9 and TRBJ2-3; D is unresolved. The germline V gene encodes CDR1 SEHNR and CDR2 FQNEAQ (reference sequence). The CDR3 contains 14 residues. V was shortened by 3 bases and J by 6 bases, with 13 bases between the two germline ends. In DNA, the CDR3 is TGTGCCAGCAGCTTTGGACGGCCTGAGGATACGCAGTATTTT. Amino acids: CASSFGRPEDTQYF.

CDR3 in amino acids: CASRTHRGDTEAFF. CDR3 bases: TGTGCCAGCAGGACTCACAGGGGGGATACTGAAGCTTTCTTT. The chain carries TRBV4-2 and TRBJ1-1; TRBD1 matches 8 bases. V trimming: 6 bases; J trimming: 5 bases; junction bases outside the gene matches: 8. The CDR3 sequence is 14 residues long. Per the germline V gene, CDR1 is LGHNA and CDR2 is YNFKEQ.

This clone was picked up one time. The chain couples TRBV5-1 to TRBJ1-5, with 8 bases that match TRBD1. CDR3 length: 15 amino acids. With V trimmed by 0 bases and J by 7 bases, 6 bases remained unmatched. Germline V CDR1 and CDR2: SGHRS, YFSETQ. CDR3 nucleotide sequence: TGCGCCAGCAGCTTGGGGACAGGGACAAGCCAGCCCCAGCATTTT. Translated: CASSLGTGTSQPQHF.

V is TRBV5-6 and J is TRBJ2-4; weak D call: TRBD1 (6 bases). Germline CDR1 is SGHDT and CDR2 is YYEEEE. CDR3 length: 15 residues. V lost 2 bases and J lost 0, with 9 bases in between. The CDR3 sequence: CASSFTGRAKNIQYF. The CDR3 DNA is TGTGCCAGCAGCTTCACAGGGAGAGCCAAAAACATTCAGTACTTC.

V usage is TRBV11-2 and J usage is TRBJ2-5; the match to TRBD1 covers 7 bases. CDR1 and CDR2 from the germline V gene are SGHAT and FQNNGV. V shed 1 base, J shed 5 bases, and the junction held 10 bases outside the gene matches. The CDR3 runs 16 residues. This CDR3 reads CASSLGGGGSGETQYF. DNA of the CDR3: TGTGCCAGCAGCTTAGGAGGGGGCGGCTCAGGCGAGACCCAGTACTTC.

The chain uses TRBV30 and TRBJ2-7, with D unclear. The CDR3 contains 11 residues. V dropped 4 bases and J dropped 7 bases, with 11 bases sitting between them. Germline CDR1 reads GTSNPN; CDR2 reads SVGIG (reference sequence). CDR3 nucleotides: TGTGCCTGGAAAAAGCTTACGGAGCAGTACTTC. It is translated as CAWKKLTEQYF. Complete variable domain (other parts from reference TRBV30 and TRBJ2-7): SQTIHQWPATLVQPVGSPLSLECTVEGTSNPNLYWYRQAAGRGLQLLFYSVGIGQISSEVPQNLSASRPQDRQFILSSKKLLLSDSGFYLCAWKKLTEQYFGPGTRLTVT.

Here the CDR3 DNA reads TGTGCCATCAGCATGACAGCGAACACTGAAGCTTTCTTT. Protein product: CAISMTANTEAFF. The chain combines TRBV10-3 with TRBJ1-1; TRBD1 is a possible D gene (5 bases). Deletions cut 6 bases from V and 1 base from J, with 9 bases between. Germline CDR1 is ENHRY and CDR2 is SYGVKD. There are 13 residues in the CDR3.

This sequence joins TRBV19 and TRBJ2-3, with 10 bases that match TRBD2. With V trimmed by 2 bases and J by 0 bases, 8 bases remained unmatched. CDR3 length: 18 amino acids. Germline-derived CDR1 and CDR2 are LNHDA and SQIVND (reference sequence). This CDR3 is CASSITSGRGVSTDTQYF. The CDR3 DNA reads as TGTGCCAGTAGTATAACCAGCGGGAGGGGGGTCAGCACAGATACGCAGTATTTT.

The J gene is TRBJ1-2, the V gene TRBV10-3; D is uncertain. V gave up 0 bases and J gave up 4 bases, with 6 bases separating them. The germline V gene has CDR1 ENHRY and CDR2 SYGVKD. The CDR3 extends over 13 amino acids. The CDR3, as DNA: TGTGCCATCAGTGAGTCAGAGGGCTATGGCTACACCTTC. This sequence encodes CAISESEGYGYTF.

The chain joins TRBV5-1 to TRBJ2-2, with 10 positions matching TRBD1. The CDR3 is made up of 15 amino acids. V lost 3 bases, J lost 6 bases, and 5 bases stayed unmatched. The germline V gene has CDR1 SGHRS and CDR2 YFSETQ. CDR3 sequence: CASSWTGTGAGELFF. The DNA for the CDR3 is TGCGCCAGCAGCTGGACCGGGACAGGGGCCGGGGAGCTGTTTTTT.

The rearrangement joins TRBV9 to TRBJ1-3; the D is unclear. Germline loops: CDR1 SGDLS, CDR2 YYNGEE. The CDR3 contains 16 residues. V lost 1 base, J lost 1 base, and 12 bases lay in between. CDR3 in amino acids: CASSVTPDGSGNTIYF. The CDR3, as DNA: TGTGCCAGCAGCGTAACCCCGGACGGATCTGGAAACACCATATATTTT.

This CDR3 reads CASSAEVGRAGYEQYF. The CDR3 coding sequence is TGCGCCAGCAGCGCCGAGGTCGGGAGGGCCGGATACGAGCAGTACTTC. The chain couples TRBV5-1 to TRBJ2-7, with 8 bases lining up with TRBD2. In germline, CDR1 is SGHRS, CDR2 YFSETQ. Trimming at V came to 4 bases and at J to 4 bases, leaving 13 bases not matched to a gene. The CDR3 totals 16 residues.

The J gene is TRBJ2-2, the V gene TRBV5-1; 9 bases line up with TRBD1. Looked up from germline, CDR1 is SGHRS and CDR2 is YFSETQ. The junction had 2 bases not matched to a gene; V was cut back by 4 bases and J by 1 base. This CDR3 comprises 15 residues. This chain's CDR3 is CASSQGQGNTGELFF. CDR3 bases: TGCGCCAGCAGCCAGGGACAGGGGAACACCGGGGAGCTGTTTTTT.

This rearrangement joins TRBV28 to TRBJ1-5, with D possibly being TRBD1 (6 bases). CDR1 and CDR2 from the germline V gene are MDHEN and SYDVKM. Trimming took off 6 bases at V and 0 bases at J, with 24 bases between the two ends. This CDR3 region has 19 residues. Here the CDR3 reads CASRNGGLRNLVSNQPQHF. The CDR3 coding sequence is TGTGCCAGCAGAAACGGGGGGCTTAGAAATCTCGTTAGCAATCAGCCCCAGCATTTT.

V is TRBV27 and J is TRBJ2-7; TRBD1 is a possible D gene (6 bases). Trimming took off 5 bases at V and 2 bases at J, with 13 bases between the two ends. CDR3 size: 14 residues. Germline assignment: CDR1 MNHEY and CDR2 SMNVEV (reference sequence). The CDR3 DNA reads as TGTGCCAGCAGTCCTAGCAGGGGACCCTACGAGCAGTACTTC. Translated, it gives CASSPSRGPYEQYF.

The chain employs TRBV5-1 and TRBJ2-5; D remains ambiguous. CDR1 is SGHRS, CDR2 YFSETQ, per germline. V lost 4 bases and J 1 base, leaving 8 bases between the germline ends. The CDR3 runs 13 residues. CDR3 DNA sequence: TGCGCCAGCAGCCCGGACCCCCAAGAGACCCAGTACTTC. This translates into CASSPDPQETQYF.